The present TCR beta chain was sequenced within a study of blood T cells in healthy people across ages. Study as a whole: Using template switching, researchers captured about one barcoded beta molecule for each two T cells.

A J-beta primer mix and a sample-barcoded 5' primer were used in a second PCR of about 6 to 12 cycles. A tag from a template-switch adaptor with 12 random nucleotides marked each cDNA molecule. TCRdb reanalysed the 5' RACE reads using MiXCR and keeps one entry per CDR3 protein. Among some 1.5 million distinct CDR3 sequences listed, about 30% were seen once. Per the germline V gene, CDR1 is SGHAT and CDR2 is FQNNGV. The ends lost 5 bases at V and 5 bases at J; junction bases unmatched: 5. There are 13 residues in the CDR3. This clonotype was counted many times. The chain combines TRBV11-2 with TRBJ2-7, with 8 bases identical to TRBD1. The sequenced sample consisted of blood. The source of this sequence is a woman aged 25 to 39 in good health. In nucleotides, the CDR3 is TGTGCCAGCAGCCTGGACAGGGTACACGAGCAGTACTTC. It encodes CASSLDRVHEQYF.